A selection of T cell receptor beta chains follows, all from one sample in a study of TIL therapy for anti-PD-1-resistant metastatic lung cancer. Clones were sequenced by immunoSEQ multiplex PCR, and TCRdb holds only the in-frame ones, with some missing. The sample includes some 12,000 clones, less than 75% seen only once; the top ten take about 7.4%. The starting material was tumor tissue, obtained at baseline. The receptors were sampled from a person between 30 and 79 years old with non-small cell lung cancer. CDR3s include the opening cysteine and the closing phenylalanine or tryptophan. A D gene is named only where the DNA matches it firmly. Expanded clones are given a class, and other clones once, few, many or no size at all.

cdr3_aa cdr3_nt j_call clone_size d_call v_call
CASSYRQRTTYNEQFF TGTGCCAGCAGTTACCGACAGCGGACCACCTACAATGAGCAGTTCTTC TRBJ2-1 . . TRBV6-2/TRBV6-3
CASRLQRWGGNSPLHF TGTGCCAGCAGACTCCAAAGGTGGGGAGGTAATTCACCCCTCCACTTT TRBJ1-6 few . TRBV28
CASSLGQSTGELFF TGTGCCAGCAGCTTGGGACAGAGCACCGGGGAGCTGTTTTTT TRBJ2-2 once . TRBV5-6
CASSQDPLPGRPTEAFF TGCGCCAGCAGCCAAGATCCATTGCCCGGGAGGCCCACTGAAGCTTTCTTT TRBJ1-1 . . TRBV4-1
CASSIRGQDTEAFF TGTGCCAGTAGTATACGGGGGCAGGACACTGAAGCTTTCTTT TRBJ1-1 . . TRBV19
CASSSGQMLQETQYF TGTGCCAGCAGCTCGGGACAGATGCTACAAGAGACCCAGTACTTC TRBJ2-5 . TRBD1 TRBV5-5
CAWRDRTRRGEKLFF TGTGCCTGGAGGGATAGGACGCGGAGGGGTGAAAAACTGTTTTTT TRBJ1-4 . . TRBV30
CASSPPSSSYEQYF TGTGCCAGCAGCCCCCCCAGCAGCTCCTACGAGCAGTACTTC TRBJ2-7 . . TRBV7-2
CASSLRPSTDTQYF TGTGCCAGCAGCTTAAGGCCAAGCACAGATACGCAGTATTTT TRBJ2-3 . . TRBV7-3
CASSLAVFLPAKNIQYF TGCGCCAGCAGCTTGGCCGTCTTCCTTCCAGCCAAAAACATTCAGTACTTC TRBJ2-4 . . TRBV5-1
CASSRLQAGELFF TGTGCCAGCTCGCGACTGCAGGCCGGGGAGCTGTTTTTT TRBJ2-2 . . TRBV18
CASSRGPPRTAFF TGTGCCAGCAGTCGAGGACCCCCGAGGACCGCTTTCTTT TRBJ1-1 . . TRBV28
CASRLVRGNYEQYF TGTGCCAGCAGACTGGTCAGGGGGAACTACGAGCAGTACTTC TRBJ2-7 . TRBD1 TRBV28
CATSSTEGIRAYNEQFF TGTGCCACCAGCAGCACTGAGGGTATCAGAGCCTACAATGAGCAGTTCTTC TRBJ2-1 . . TRBV15
CASSKERRAVATRLADTQYF TGTGCCAGCAGCAAAGAGCGGCGGGCCGTGGCCACACGGTTAGCAGATACGCAGTATTTT TRBJ2-3 . . TRBV4-2
CASGLRAGTNTGELFF TGTGCTAGTGGTTTGAGGGCAGGGACGAACACCGGGGAGCTGTTTTTT TRBJ2-2 . . TRBV12-5
CASSQVAGSSGNTIYF TGCGCCAGCAGCCAAGTGGCCGGGAGCTCTGGAAACACCATATATTTT TRBJ1-3 medium-sized . TRBV4-1
CASSPGTAPAGELFF TGTGCCAGCAGCCCCGGGACAGCCCCGGCCGGGGAGCTGTTTTTT TRBJ2-2 . TRBD1 TRBV3-1/TRBV3-2
CASSPAGGLREQYF TGTGCCAGCAGCCCAGCGGGGGGGCTTCGCGAGCAGTACTTC TRBJ2-7 few TRBD2 TRBV11-1
CASQSLGHWNTEAFF TGTGCCAGCCAATCACTGGGGCACTGGAACACTGAAGCTTTCTTT TRBJ1-1 . . TRBV27
CASHGAPNYGYTF TGTGCCAGCCACGGGGCCCCTAACTATGGCTACACCTTC TRBJ1-2 few . TRBV6-5
CASSVGTATTNEKLFF TGCGCCAGCAGCGTCGGGACAGCCACAACTAATGAAAAACTGTTTTTT TRBJ1-4 . TRBD1 TRBV5-1
CASSPWTGGEDGYTF TGTGCCAGCAGCCCCTGGACAGGGGGCGAAGATGGCTACACCTTC TRBJ1-2 . TRBD1 TRBV7-2
CATRGFGANVLTF TGTGCCACCCGGGGCTTTGGGGCCAACGTCCTGACTTTC TRBJ2-6 few . TRBV6-5
CASSPQGQGLLPYYYEQYF TGTGCCAGCTCACCACAGGGACAGGGGCTCCTCCCCTACTACTACGAGCAGTACTTC TRBJ2-7 . TRBD1 TRBV18
CAWSGGLSVSTDTQYF TGTGCCTGGAGTGGGGGCCTGTCGGTCAGCACAGATACGCAGTATTTT TRBJ2-3 . . TRBV30
CASSDQGDTGELFF TGTGCCAGCAGTGATCAGGGGGACACCGGGGAGCTGTTTTTT TRBJ2-2 . TRBD1 TRBV6-4
CASSLYPWQTHEQYF TGTGCCAGCAGCTTATATCCCTGGCAGACCCACGAGCAGTACTTC TRBJ2-7 large . TRBV5-6
CSVGQPGNTIYF TGCAGCGTTGGACAGCCTGGAAACACCATATATTTT TRBJ1-3 . . TRBV29-1
CASSPDRGGRYTF TGTGCCAGCAGTCCCGACAGGGGTGGTCGCTACACCTTC TRBJ1-2 . TRBD1 TRBV27
CAWSFSEGGEQYF TGTGCCTGGAGTTTTTCCGAGGGAGGCGAGCAGTACTTC TRBJ2-7 . . TRBV30
CAISVGRLVSNQPQHF TGTGCCATCAGTGTAGGGCGGCTAGTTAGCAATCAGCCCCAGCATTTT TRBJ1-5 . . TRBV10-3
CASSSLTWANTGELFF TGTGCCAGCAGTTCCCTCACCTGGGCGAACACCGGGGAGCTGTTTTTT TRBJ2-2 few . TRBV6-5
CAISVGQGNYGYTF TGTGCCATCAGTGTTGGACAGGGAAACTATGGCTACACCTTC TRBJ1-2 . TRBD1 TRBV10-3
CASSPTPVGYTF TGTGCCAGCAGTCCGACCCCGGTTGGCTACACCTTC TRBJ1-2 . . TRBV6-5
CSASKAGLAGGPTKFTDTQYF TGCAGTGCTAGTAAAGCGGGGCTAGCGGGGGGCCCTACCAAGTTCACAGATACGCAGTATTTT TRBJ2-3 . TRBD2 TRBV20-1
CASSQHVTGIEYSGNTIYF TGTGCCAGCAGCCAACACGTAACAGGGATAGAGTACTCTGGAAACACCATATATTTT TRBJ1-3 medium-sized . TRBV3-1/TRBV3-2
CASSDSSINTEAFF TGCGCCAGCAGCGACAGCTCCATAAACACTGAAGCTTTCTTT TRBJ1-1 once . TRBV5-1
CASSLDLRNTEAFF TGCGCCAGCAGCCTTGACCTGAGGAACACTGAAGCTTTCTTT TRBJ1-1 . . TRBV5-1
CATTFTDREVRQPQHF TGTGCCACCACCTTTACTGACAGGGAGGTACGGCAGCCCCAGCATTTT TRBJ1-5 . TRBD1 TRBV15
CASSPRRGRSPLHF TGTGCCAGCAGCCCGCGGAGGGGCAGGTCACCCCTCCACTTT TRBJ1-6 medium-sized . TRBV3-1/TRBV3-2
CASTGGSGEKLFF TGTGCCAGTACAGGGGGCTCGGGCGAAAAACTGTTTTTT TRBJ1-4 . TRBD1 TRBV25-1
CASSLATGVSSTDTQYF TGCGCCAGCAGCTTGGCGACAGGGGTTTCTAGCACAGATACGCAGTATTTT TRBJ2-3 few TRBD1 TRBV5-1
CASRADGGSQPQHF TGTGCCAGCAGAGCCGACGGAGGCAGTCAGCCCCAGCATTTT TRBJ1-5 medium-sized . TRBV2
CASSYPGQLPTFF TGTGCCAGCAGCTACCCGGGACAACTCCCAACTTTCTTT TRBJ1-1 . . TRBV3-1/TRBV3-2
CASSFAGTPNTGELFF TGTGCCAGCAGCTTTGCAGGGACTCCGAACACCGGGGAGCTGTTTTTT TRBJ2-2 few . TRBV5-8
CASSLSGGGYGAFF TGTGCCAGCAGTCTCTCCGGGGGCGGGTACGGTGCTTTCTTT TRBJ1-1 few . TRBV6-6
CATSRDRGTLSGTEAFF TGTGCCACCAGCAGAGATCGGGGCACCCTAAGTGGGACTGAAGCTTTCTTT TRBJ1-1 . . TRBV15